Given below is one T cell receptor beta chain in context. The assay was immunoSEQ multiplex PCR, and TCRdb's table has in-frame clones only and misses some. This table has tens of thousands of clones, 84% appearing once. The sample originates from a study of OX40 agonist ivuxolimab in advanced cancers. This CDR3 comprises 15 residues. With 4 bases clipped from V and 0 bases from J, the junction kept 3 bases outside the gene matches. CDR1 is SGHTS and CDR2 is YDEGEE in the germline V gene. The specimen comprised CD4+ or CD8+ T cells sorted from blood, sampled in a trial of the OX40 agonist ivuxolimab. The TCR was taken from an adult with an advanced solid tumor such as melanoma, head and neck, liver or kidney cancer. The chain carries TRBV5-8 and TRBJ2-2, with TRBD1 identical over 7 bases. CDR3 coding DNA: TGTGCCAGCAGCGTGGGACAGACGAACACCGGGGAGCTGTTTTTT. Its protein is CASSVGQTNTGELFF.